This T cell receptor beta chain comes out of a study of blood T cells in healthy people across ages. This clonotype was detected only a few times. Its antigen is currently unknown. Germline CDR1 and CDR2: SGHTA and FQGNSA. The CDR3 extends over 15 amino acids. Trimming removed 0 bases at V and 0 bases at J, with 9 bases between. Study-wide findings and caveats: Higher diversity, along with more naive CD4+ cells, distinguished long-lived donors from aged donors. Estimated diversity across one million T cells was deemed an underestimate.

Sample-barcoded 5' priming and a J-beta primer mix drove a second PCR of roughly 6 to 12 cycles. MiXCR, run by TCRdb on the 5' RACE reads, gives a single entry per CDR3 protein. The sample includes 1.8 million or so distinct CDR3 sequences, around 42% seen only once; the top ten take 23%. This chain links TRBV7-2 with TRBJ2-7, with D possibly matching TRBD1 (6 bases). The origin of this receptor is a human donor in good health. Sequenced material: blood. The CDR3 loop is CASSLAGQTSYEQYF. The DNA of the CDR3 is TGTGCCAGCAGCTTAGCTGGACAGACCTCCTACGAGCAGTACTTC.